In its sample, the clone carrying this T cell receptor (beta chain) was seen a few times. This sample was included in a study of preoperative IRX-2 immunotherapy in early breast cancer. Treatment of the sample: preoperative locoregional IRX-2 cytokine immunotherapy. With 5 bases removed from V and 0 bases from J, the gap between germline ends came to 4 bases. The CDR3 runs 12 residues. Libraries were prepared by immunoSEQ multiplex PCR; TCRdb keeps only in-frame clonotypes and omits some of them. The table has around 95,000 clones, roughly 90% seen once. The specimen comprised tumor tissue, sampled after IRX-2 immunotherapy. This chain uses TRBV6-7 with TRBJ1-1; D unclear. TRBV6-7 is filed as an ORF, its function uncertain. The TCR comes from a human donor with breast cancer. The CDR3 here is CASSKLNTEAFF. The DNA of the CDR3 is TGTGCCAGCAGTAAGTTGAACACTGAAGCTTTCTTT.